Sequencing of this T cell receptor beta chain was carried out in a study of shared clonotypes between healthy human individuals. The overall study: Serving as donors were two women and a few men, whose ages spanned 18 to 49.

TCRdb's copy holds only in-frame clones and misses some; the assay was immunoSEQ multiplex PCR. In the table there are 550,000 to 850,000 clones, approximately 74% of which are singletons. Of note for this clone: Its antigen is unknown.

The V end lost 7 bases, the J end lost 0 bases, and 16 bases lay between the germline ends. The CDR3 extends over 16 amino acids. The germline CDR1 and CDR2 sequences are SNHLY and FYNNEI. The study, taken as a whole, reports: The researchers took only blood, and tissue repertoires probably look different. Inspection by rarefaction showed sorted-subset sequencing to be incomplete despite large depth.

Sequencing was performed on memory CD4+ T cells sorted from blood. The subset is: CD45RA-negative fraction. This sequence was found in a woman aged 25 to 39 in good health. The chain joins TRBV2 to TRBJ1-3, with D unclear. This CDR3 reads CASIIKGPSSGNTIYF. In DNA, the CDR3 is TGTGCCAGCATCATCAAGGGTCCGAGCTCTGGAAACACCATATATTTT.